This section outlines one TCR beta chain sequence together with its context. The antigen remains undetermined. This specimen comes from a study of T-cell reconstitution after alpha-beta-depleted transplantation in children. General study results and limits: Reported findings indicate that, about two months after transplant, alpha-beta T cells came from several hundred expanded clones, which were derived from non-depleted graft cells.

CDR1 and CDR2 from the germline V gene are SQVTM and ANQGSEA. The CDR3 runs to 14 residues. V lost 6 bases and J lost 2, with 16 bases in between. The authors prepared the TCRbeta library with unique molecular identifiers. TCRdb reanalysed the PCR reads using MiXCR and keeps one entry per CDR3 protein. The table has about 110,000 distinct CDR3 sequences, more than 20% seen once. The source of this sequence is a male patient aged 2 to 10 who had a stem cell transplant for chronic granulomatous disease, so the T cells may come from the graft donor. The chain couples TRBV29-1 to TRBJ1-2; D is ambiguous. Here the sequenced sample was PBMCs, mostly from graft donor cells, taken 180 days after TCRalphabeta/CD19-depleted stem cell transplant. CDR3 DNA sequence: TGCAGCGTCCCCCCACAACTACACAACTATGGCTACACCTTC. Translated: CSVPPQLHNYGYTF.